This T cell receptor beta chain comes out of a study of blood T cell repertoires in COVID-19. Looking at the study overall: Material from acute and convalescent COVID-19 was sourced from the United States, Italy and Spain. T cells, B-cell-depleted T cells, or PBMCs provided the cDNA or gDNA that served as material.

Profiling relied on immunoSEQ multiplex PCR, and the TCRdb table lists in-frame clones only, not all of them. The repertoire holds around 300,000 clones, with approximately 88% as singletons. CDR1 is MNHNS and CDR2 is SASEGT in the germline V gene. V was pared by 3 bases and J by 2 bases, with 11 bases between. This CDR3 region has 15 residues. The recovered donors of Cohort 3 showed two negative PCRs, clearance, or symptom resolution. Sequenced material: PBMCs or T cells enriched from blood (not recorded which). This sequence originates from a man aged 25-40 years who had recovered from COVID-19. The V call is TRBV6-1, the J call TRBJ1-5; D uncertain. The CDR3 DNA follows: TGTGCCAGCAGTGAGGAGGTCCTGGGCAATCAGCCCCAGCATTTT. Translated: CASSEEVLGNQPQHF.